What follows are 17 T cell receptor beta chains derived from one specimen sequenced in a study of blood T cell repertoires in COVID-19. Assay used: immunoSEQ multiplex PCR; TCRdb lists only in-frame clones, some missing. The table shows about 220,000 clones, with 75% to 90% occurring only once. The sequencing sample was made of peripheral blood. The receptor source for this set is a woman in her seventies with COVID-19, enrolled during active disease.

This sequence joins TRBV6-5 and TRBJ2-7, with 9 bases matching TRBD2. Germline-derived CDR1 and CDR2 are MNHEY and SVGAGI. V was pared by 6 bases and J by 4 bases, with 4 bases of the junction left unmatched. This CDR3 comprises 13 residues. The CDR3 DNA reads TGTGCCAGCAGATGGCGGGAGGGTTACGAGCAGTACTTC. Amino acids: CASRWREGYEQYF.

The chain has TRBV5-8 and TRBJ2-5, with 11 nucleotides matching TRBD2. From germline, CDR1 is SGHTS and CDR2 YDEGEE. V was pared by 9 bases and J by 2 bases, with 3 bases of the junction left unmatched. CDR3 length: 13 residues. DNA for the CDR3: TGTGCCACCGGGACTAGCGGACAAGAGACCCAGTACTTC. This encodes CATGTSGQETQYF.

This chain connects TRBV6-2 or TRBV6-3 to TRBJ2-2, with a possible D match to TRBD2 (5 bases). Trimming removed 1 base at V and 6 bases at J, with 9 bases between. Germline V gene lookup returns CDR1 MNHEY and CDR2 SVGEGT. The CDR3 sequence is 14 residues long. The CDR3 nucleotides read TGTGCCAGCAGTTACTGGGGAGTCGCCGGGGAGCTGTTTTTT. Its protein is CASSYWGVAGELFF.

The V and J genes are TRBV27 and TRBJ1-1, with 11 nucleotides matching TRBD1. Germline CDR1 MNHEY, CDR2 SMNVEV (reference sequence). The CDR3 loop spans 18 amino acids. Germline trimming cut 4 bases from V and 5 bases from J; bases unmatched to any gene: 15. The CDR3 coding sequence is TGTGCCAGCAGTTCAAGATCCGGGACAGGGGGAATGGGGACTGAAGCTTTCTTT. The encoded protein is CASSSRSGTGGMGTEAFF.

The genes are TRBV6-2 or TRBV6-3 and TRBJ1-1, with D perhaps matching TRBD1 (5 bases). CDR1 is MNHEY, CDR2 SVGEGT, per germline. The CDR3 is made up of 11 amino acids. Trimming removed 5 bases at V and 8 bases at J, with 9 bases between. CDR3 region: CASSATVEAFF. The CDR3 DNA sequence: TGTGCCAGCAGTGCGACAGTAGAAGCTTTCTTT.

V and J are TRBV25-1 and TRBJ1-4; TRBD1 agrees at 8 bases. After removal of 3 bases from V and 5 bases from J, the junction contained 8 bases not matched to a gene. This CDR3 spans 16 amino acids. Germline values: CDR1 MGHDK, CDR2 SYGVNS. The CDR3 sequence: CASSEFQTGVNEKLFF. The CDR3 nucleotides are TGTGCCAGCAGTGAGTTTCAGACAGGGGTAAATGAAAAACTGTTTTTT. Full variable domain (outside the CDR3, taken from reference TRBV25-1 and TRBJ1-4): EADIYQTPRYLVIGTGKKITLECSQTMGHDKMYWYQQDPGMELHLIHYSYGVNSTEKGDLSSESTVSRIRTEHFPLTLESARPSHTSQYLCASSEFQTGVNEKLFFGSGTQLSVL.

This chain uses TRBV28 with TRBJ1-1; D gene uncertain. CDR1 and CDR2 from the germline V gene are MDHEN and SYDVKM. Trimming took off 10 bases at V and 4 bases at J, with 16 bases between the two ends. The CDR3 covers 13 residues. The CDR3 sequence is CATFTIPVTEAFF. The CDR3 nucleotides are TGTGCCACCTTTACTATACCGGTCACTGAAGCTTTCTTT. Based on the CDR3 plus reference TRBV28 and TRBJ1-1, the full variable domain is DVKVTQSSRYLVKRTGEKVFLECVQDMDHENMFWYRQDPGLGLRLIYFSYDVKMKEKGDIPEGYSVSREKKERFSLILESASTNQTSMYLCATFTIPVTEAFFGQGTRLTVV.

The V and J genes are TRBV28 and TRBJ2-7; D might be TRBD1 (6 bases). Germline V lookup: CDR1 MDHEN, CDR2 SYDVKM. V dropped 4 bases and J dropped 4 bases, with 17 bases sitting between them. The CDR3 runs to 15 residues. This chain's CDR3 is CASSSFGQQTYEQYF. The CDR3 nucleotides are TGTGCCAGCAGTTCCTTCGGACAGCAGACTTACGAGCAGTACTTC.

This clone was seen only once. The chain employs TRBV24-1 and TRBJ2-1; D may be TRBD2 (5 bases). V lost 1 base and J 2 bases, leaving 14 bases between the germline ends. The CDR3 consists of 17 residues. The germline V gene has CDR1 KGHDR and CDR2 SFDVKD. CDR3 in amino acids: CATSDFPRGDTYNEQFF. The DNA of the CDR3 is TGTGCCACCAGTGATTTCCCACGGGGAGACACCTACAATGAGCAGTTCTTC.

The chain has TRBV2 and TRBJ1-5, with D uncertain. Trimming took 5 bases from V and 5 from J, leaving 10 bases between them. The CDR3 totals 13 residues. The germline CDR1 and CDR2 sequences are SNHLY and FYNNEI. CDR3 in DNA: TGTGCCAGCAGTCTCACCCGCGATCAGCCCCAGCATTTT. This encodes CASSLTRDQPQHF.

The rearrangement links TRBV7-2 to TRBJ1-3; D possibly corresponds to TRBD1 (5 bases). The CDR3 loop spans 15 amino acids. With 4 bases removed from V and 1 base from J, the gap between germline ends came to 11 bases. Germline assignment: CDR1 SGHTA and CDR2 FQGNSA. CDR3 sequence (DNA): TGTGCCAGCAGCTACCCTCCAGGGTCTGGAAACACCATATATTTT. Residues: CASSYPPGSGNTIYF.

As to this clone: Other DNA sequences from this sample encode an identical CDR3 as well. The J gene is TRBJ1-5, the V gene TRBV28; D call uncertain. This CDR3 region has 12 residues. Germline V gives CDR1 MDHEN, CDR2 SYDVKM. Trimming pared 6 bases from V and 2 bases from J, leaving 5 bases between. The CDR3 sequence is CASRSGNQPQHF. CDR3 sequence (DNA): TGTGCCAGCAGATCAGGCAATCAGCCCCAGCATTTT.

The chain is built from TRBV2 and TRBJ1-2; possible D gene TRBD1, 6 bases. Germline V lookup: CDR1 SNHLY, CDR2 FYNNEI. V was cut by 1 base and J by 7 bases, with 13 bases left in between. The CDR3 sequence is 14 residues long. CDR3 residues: CASSEGRGYSGYTF. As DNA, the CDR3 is TGTGCCAGCAGTGAAGGCAGGGGTTATAGTGGCTACACCTTC.

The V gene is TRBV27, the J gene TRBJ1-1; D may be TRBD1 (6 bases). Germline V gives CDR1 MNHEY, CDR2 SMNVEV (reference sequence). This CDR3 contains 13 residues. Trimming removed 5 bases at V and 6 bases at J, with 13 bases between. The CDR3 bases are TGTGCCAGCAGTGGGGGCAGGAAGGCTGAAGCTTTCTTT. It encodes CASSGGRKAEAFF.

The CDR3 nucleotides read TGCGCCAGCAGCTTGGATGGAGATTATGGCTACACCTTC. Translating it yields CASSLDGDYGYTF. This rearrangement joins TRBV5-1 to TRBJ1-2; D not certain. Trimming removed 0 bases at V and 5 bases at J, with 8 bases between. The CDR3 length is 13 residues. Per germline, CDR1 SGHRS and CDR2 YFSETQ.

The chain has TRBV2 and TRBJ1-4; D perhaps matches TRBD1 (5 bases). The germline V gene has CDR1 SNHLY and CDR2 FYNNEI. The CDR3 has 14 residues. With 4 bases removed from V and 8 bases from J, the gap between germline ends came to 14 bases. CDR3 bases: TGTGCCAGCAGTGGTACAGGAGTAGAGGAAAAACTGTTTTTT. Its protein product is CASSGTGVEEKLFF.

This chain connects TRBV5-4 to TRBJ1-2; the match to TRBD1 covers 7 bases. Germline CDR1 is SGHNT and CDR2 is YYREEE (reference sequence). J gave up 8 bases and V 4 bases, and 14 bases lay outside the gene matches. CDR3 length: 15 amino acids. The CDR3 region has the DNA TGTGCCAGCAGCCACGGGACAGTACCTTCCCAGGGCTACACCTTC. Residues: CASSHGTVPSQGYTF.